This T cell receptor beta chain was found in a study of blood T cell repertoires in COVID-19. Looking at the study overall: The origin of the acute and convalescent COVID-19 samples was the United States, Italy and Spain. The cDNA or gDNA used as material had been derived from T cells, B-cell-depleted T cells, or PBMCs.

The authors' processing: Reference gene primer amplification yielded estimated nucleated cell counts. Measured with immunoSEQ multiplex PCR; TCRdb has only the in-frame clones, and not every one. Clonal size and the V and J genes are those of that table, whereas D and trimming came from the DNA. The profile shows 70,000 to 95,000 clones, 85% to 95% of them singletons. The receptor was isolated from a woman aged 60-75 years with active COVID-19. Specimen: peripheral blood.

The CDR3 DNA is TGTGCCAGCGGCGGGCAAGATACGCAGTATTTT. The encoded protein is CASGGQDTQYF. V usage is TRBV7-2 and J usage is TRBJ2-3, with D possibly matching TRBD2 (5 bases). Trimming took off 8 bases at V and 5 bases at J, with 8 bases between the two ends. From germline, CDR1 is SGHTA and CDR2 FQGNSA. CDR3 size: 11 residues.